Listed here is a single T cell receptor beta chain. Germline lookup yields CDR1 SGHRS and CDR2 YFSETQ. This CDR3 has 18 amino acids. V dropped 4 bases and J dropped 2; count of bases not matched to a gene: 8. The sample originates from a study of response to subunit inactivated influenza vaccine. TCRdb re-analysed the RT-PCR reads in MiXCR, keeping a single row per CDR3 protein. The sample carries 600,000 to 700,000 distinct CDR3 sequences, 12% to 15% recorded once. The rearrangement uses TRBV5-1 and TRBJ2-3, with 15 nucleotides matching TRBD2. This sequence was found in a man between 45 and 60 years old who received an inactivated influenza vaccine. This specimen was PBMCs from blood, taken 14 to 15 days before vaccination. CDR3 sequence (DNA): TGCGCCAGCAGCCGGGGGACTAGCGGGAGGTCGAACACAGATACGCAGTATTTT. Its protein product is CASSRGTSGRSNTDTQYF.